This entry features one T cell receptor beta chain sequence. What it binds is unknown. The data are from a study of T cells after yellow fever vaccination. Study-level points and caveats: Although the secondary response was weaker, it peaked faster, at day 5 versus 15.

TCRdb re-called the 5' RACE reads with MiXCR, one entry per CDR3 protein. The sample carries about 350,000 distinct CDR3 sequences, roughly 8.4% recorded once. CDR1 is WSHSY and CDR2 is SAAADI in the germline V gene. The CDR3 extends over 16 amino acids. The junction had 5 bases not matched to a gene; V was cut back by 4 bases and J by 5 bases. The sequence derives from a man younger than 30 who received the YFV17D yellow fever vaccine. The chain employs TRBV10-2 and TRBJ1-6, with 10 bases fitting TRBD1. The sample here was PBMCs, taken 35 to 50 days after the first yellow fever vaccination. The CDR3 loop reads CASSGDRGTDNSPLHF. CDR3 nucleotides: TGCGCCAGCAGTGGGGACAGGGGTACTGATAATTCACCCCTCCACTTT.